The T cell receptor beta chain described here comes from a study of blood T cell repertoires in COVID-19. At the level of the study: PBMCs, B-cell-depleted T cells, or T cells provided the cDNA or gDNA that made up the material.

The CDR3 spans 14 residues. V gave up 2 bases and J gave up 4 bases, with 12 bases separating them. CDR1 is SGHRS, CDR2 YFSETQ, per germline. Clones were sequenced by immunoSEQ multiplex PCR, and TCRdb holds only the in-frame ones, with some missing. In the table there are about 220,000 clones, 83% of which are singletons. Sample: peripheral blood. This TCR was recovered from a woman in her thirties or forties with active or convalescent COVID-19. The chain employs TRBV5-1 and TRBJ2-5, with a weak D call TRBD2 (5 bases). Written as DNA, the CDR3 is TGCGCCAGCAGCTTCCAGCTAGCCGGAGAGACCCAGTACTTC. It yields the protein CASSFQLAGETQYF.